The source of this TCR beta chain is a study of cytomegalovirus exposure and HLA in healthy donors (dated by TCRdb to about 2017). With respect to the entire study: A later analysis indicated that the 110 or so validation repertoires were generated on the platform also employed for the roughly 650 repertoires of the first cohort. The aim of the study was to test whether cataloging public T cell receptors could identify signatures of past pathogen exposure. Along with the roughly 700-subject first cohort, a separate validation cohort of roughly 110 different subjects was used. The study combined high-throughput TCR immunosequencing, statistical association of individual TCRs with disease status, and machine learning to predict cytomegalovirus infection status. Summary of the overall study and its limitations: In both the original and validation cohorts, the classifier was reported to diagnose cytomegalovirus status with high specificity and sensitivity. Most TCR sequences were seen in very few donors, while some public TCRs were found in many individuals. It was suggested by the authors that the approach could potentially be generalized to other disease states and immunological phenotypes. A total of roughly 160 TCR beta chains were listed by the study as associated with cytomegalovirus. A later analysis had no HLA typing for the validation cohort, so co-occurrence there was scored across all 110 or so repertoires. In a later analysis, TCRs clustered in the first cohort were found to also tend to co-occur in the roughly 120 validation repertoires, with 90% to 95% of cluster scores above 0. A few of the identified cytomegalovirus-associated TCR beta chains were confirmed in vitro to be specific for cytomegalovirus antigens.

The CDR3 runs 17 amino acids, cysteine and phenylalanine included. The sequence is cut down to CDR3 DNA, 51 bases in frame from base 1. The junction carries 20 bases between V and J, which are trimmed by 5 bases and 1 base respectively. CDR1 and CDR2 are read off the germline V gene (reference sequence) as LNHDA and SQIVND. The library was obtained by the immunoSEQ multiplex PCR assay. As for how the authors treated the data: To diagnose cytomegalovirus status from the catalog of TCR beta chain sequences, a statistical classification framework was built. Here the immuneACCESS table is served through TCRdb, limited to in-frame sequences with V and J called. Missing clones are a known gap in these copies; in checked studies unresolved V genes cover under half, and the rest lacks a known reason. V, J and clone size derive from that table, while D and trimming were established from the DNA sequence. Present in this sample are 90,000 to 150,000 clones, about 83% of which were seen just once. The leading ten clones occupy roughly 5.3% of the sample.

The donors belonged to the validation cohort of 90 to 150 subjects, which was separate from the approximately 700-subject first cohort. Comment on this clone: Which antigen it targets is not known. Qualities for individual bases were not recorded, and no much larger clone is one base off.

The chain employs TRBV19 and TRBJ1-1; TRBD1 is perhaps the D gene, given 5 matching bases. The source of this sequence is a man between 18 and 29 years old in good health and CMV-seronegative. The source material was PBMCs. The nucleotide sequence is TGTGCCAGTAGTCCCCAGGGTAAGGATTACAGGAACACTGAAGCTTTCTTT. Translation gives CASSPQGKDYRNTEAFF.